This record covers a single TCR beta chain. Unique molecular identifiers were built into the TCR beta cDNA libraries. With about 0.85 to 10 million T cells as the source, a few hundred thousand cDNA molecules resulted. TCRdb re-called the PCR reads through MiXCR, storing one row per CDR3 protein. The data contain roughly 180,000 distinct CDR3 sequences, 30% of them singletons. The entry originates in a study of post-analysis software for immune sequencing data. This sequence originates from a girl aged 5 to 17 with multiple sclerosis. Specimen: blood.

The CDR3 nucleotides read TGTGCCAGCAGCGGGGGGGGCCCCGAGCAGTACTTC. Translated, it gives CASSGGGPEQYF. The chain couples TRBV9 to TRBJ2-7; D might be TRBD2 (7 bases). The CDR3 spans 12 residues. Germline loops: CDR1 SGDLS, CDR2 YYNGEE. Trimming took off 3 bases at V and 6 bases at J, with 10 bases between the two ends.